This is a list of T cell receptor beta chains from one sample in a study of CD8 T cells in Susac syndrome. In TCRdb, the immunoSEQ multiplex PCR reads were re-called with MiXCR into one record per CDR3 protein. This sample has about 66,000 distinct CDR3 sequences, with 85% to 95% found just once. The sequencing sample was made of CD8+ T cells from PBMCs. The receptors were gathered from a human donor with multiple sclerosis. Both conserved end residues are part of each CDR3. The D gene is left open where the match is weak. Size tells how often a clone was seen (once, few, many) or the class of an expanded clone, and some rows leave it out.

clone size	J gene	CDR3 length	V gene	D gene	CDR3 DNA	CDR3 protein
NA	TRBJ2-3	14	TRBV7-8	NA	TGTGCCAGCAGCTTAGGAGGAGGGGCAGATACGCAGTATTTT	CASSLGGGADTQYF
NA	TRBJ2-7	17	TRBV27	TRBD1	TGTGCCAGCAGTTCGGTTCCCCCCGGGACAGGGTCCTACGAGCAGTACTTC	CASSSVPPGTGSYEQYF
NA	TRBJ2-7	15	TRBV9	NA	TGTGCCAGCAGCAACGGCCGCCAGGGCGCCTACGAGCAGTACTTC	CASSNGRQGAYEQYF
NA	TRBJ1-5	13	TRBV20-1	NA	TGCAGTGCTAGGACTGAGTTCAATCAGCCCCAGCATTTT	CSARTEFNQPQHF
NA	TRBJ2-1	14	TRBV12-3/TRBV12-4	NA	TGTGCCAGCAGTTTGGGCACTCTAATTGATGAGCAGTTCTTC	CASSLGTLIDEQFF
NA	TRBJ2-1	16	TRBV20-1	TRBD2	TGCAGTGTACCCTCGCTTACTAGCGGTGCCTACAATGAGCAGTTCTTC	CSVPSLTSGAYNEQFF
few	TRBJ2-1	14	TRBV20-1	NA	TGCAGTGCTAGAGACTCTAGCGTGTACAATGAGCAGTTCTTC	CSARDSSVYNEQFF
NA	TRBJ2-7	11	TRBV7-9	NA	TGTGCCAGCAGCCCCGGATGGGAGCAGTACTTC	CASSPGWEQYF
NA	TRBJ2-1	16	TRBV15	TRBD2	TGTGCCACCAGCAGAGTCGGGACTACCTCCTACAATGAGCAGTTCTTC	CATSRVGTTSYNEQFF
NA	TRBJ1-2	12	TRBV7-2	NA	TGTGCCAGCAGCCCATTCAGGGCCAGCTACACCTTC	CASSPFRASYTF
NA	TRBJ2-1	10	TRBV28	NA	TGTGCCAGCAGTTATATTGAGCAGTTCTTC	CASSYIEQFF
NA	TRBJ1-2	15	TRBV12-3/TRBV12-4	NA	TGTGCCAGCGCGGATGTTCGGGGCACCGGCTATGGCTACACCTTC	CASADVRGTGYGYTF
NA	TRBJ2-7	18	TRBV4-1	TRBD2	TGCGCCAGCAGCCAAGAAGCCCCAATGACTAGCGGGGCCTACGAGCAGTACTTC	CASSQEAPMTSGAYEQYF
NA	TRBJ2-5	16	TRBV3-1	TRBD2	TGTGCCAGCAGCCCCATTAGCGGGGGGGGCCAAGAGACCCAGTACTTC	CASSPISGGGQETQYF
NA	TRBJ2-2	15	TRBV3-1	NA	TGTGCCAGCAGCCCCGTTAGGGACTCCCGGATTGGGCTGTTTTTT	CASSPVRDSRIGLFF
NA	TRBJ2-7	16	TRBV7-2	TRBD2	TGTGCCAGCAGCCTCCCGGGGAGCGGGAGGGCCTACGAGCAGTACTTC	CASSLPGSGRAYEQYF
NA	TRBJ2-1	14	TRBV28	TRBD2	TGTGCCACCGTGGGACTAGCGTATGACAATGAGCAGTTCTTC	CATVGLAYDNEQFF
NA	TRBJ1-1	14	TRBV7-9	NA	TGTGCCAGCAGCTTAAGGGGAACGAACACTGAAGCTTTCTTT	CASSLRGTNTEAFF
once	TRBJ2-7	13	TRBV20-1	NA	TGCAGTGCTAGGATAGCGGAACCCTACGAGCAGTACTTC	CSARIAEPYEQYF
NA	TRBJ2-7	14	TRBV29-1	TRBD1	TGCAGCGTTAGGCCACAGGGGGCAAGGGACGAGCAGTACTTC	CSVRPQGARDEQYF
NA	TRBJ1-2	15	TRBV5-6	NA	TGTGCCAGCAGCTTGGGGGCAGGGGCTAACTATGGCTACACCTTC	CASSLGAGANYGYTF
NA	TRBJ2-1	15	TRBV7-9	TRBD2	TGTGCCAGCAGCGGTCTAGCGGGAGGCCGGAGGGAGCAGTTCTTC	CASSGLAGGRREQFF
few	TRBJ2-2	12	TRBV12-3/TRBV12-4	NA	TGTGCCAGCAGTTTTGACACCGGGGAGCTGTTTTTT	CASSFDTGELFF
NA	TRBJ2-5	15	TRBV7-9	TRBD1	TGTGCCAGCAGCTTAAGGACAGGGGGCCGATTGACCCAGTACTTC	CASSLRTGGRLTQYF
NA	TRBJ2-7	15	TRBV7-9	TRBD1	TGTGCCAGCAGCTTAGAGGGACAGGCAACCTACGAGCAGTACTTC	CASSLEGQATYEQYF
NA	TRBJ2-7	15	TRBV15	TRBD1	TGTGCCACCAGCGGCAACAGGGGGGCTTACTACGAGCAGTACTTC	CATSGNRGAYYEQYF